This TCR beta chain was retrieved from a study of T cell responses to AZD1222 COVID-19 vaccine. Repertoires were generated with immunoSEQ multiplex PCR, while TCRdb's copy carries only in-frame clones and drops some. In the table there are fewer than 150,000 clones, approximately 88% of which are singletons. The receptor's source is an adult in good health. The sequencing here drew on peripheral blood, taken on day 0 of AZD1222 vaccination.

The CDR3, as DNA: TGCGCCAGCAGTGACCGCGGGACAGGGGGAGAAACAGATACGCAGTATTTT. This encodes CASSDRGTGGETDTQYF. This chain links TRBV10-2 with TRBJ2-3; 11 positions match TRBD1. Looked up from germline, CDR1 is WSHSY and CDR2 is SAAADI. V dropped 3 bases and J dropped 3; count of bases not matched to a gene: 8. There are 17 residues in the CDR3.